The 14 T cell receptor beta chains in this list originate from one sample, sequenced in a study of blood T cells in healthy people across ages. The use of a sample-barcoded 5' primer and a J-beta primer mix characterized a second PCR of roughly 7 to 12 cycles. Via MiXCR, TCRdb re-called the 5' RACE reads, giving one row per CDR3 protein. This sample carries over 700,000 distinct CDR3 sequences, roughly 25% of them seen once, and the ten largest clones take under 10%. This sample also belongs to another study, concerning T cells of mothers and their children.

Sequencing was done on a sample of blood. The receptors were gathered from a boy aged 5-17 years in good health.

The chain uses TRBV27 and TRBJ2-4; D gene unclear. The CDR3 length is 14 residues. V was pared by 0 bases and J by 0 bases, with 3 bases between. CDR1 and CDR2 (germline): MNHEY, SMNVEV (reference sequence). CDR3 residues: CASSLSVAKNIQYF. The CDR3 DNA sequence: TGTGCCAGCAGTTTATCAGTAGCCAAAAACATTCAGTACTTC.

This clonotype was observed a few times. The chain uses TRBV9 and TRBJ1-2, with D possibly matching TRBD1 (5 bases). Between the trimmed V and J ends, which lost 0 bases and 4 bases, there was a span of 10 bases. Germline V lookup: CDR1 SGDLS, CDR2 YYNGEE. The CDR3 is 14 amino acids. The CDR3 DNA sequence: TGTGCCAGCAGCGTAGCGGGGGGTGCCTATGGCTACACCTTC. Translated: CASSVAGGAYGYTF.

This chain links TRBV7-2 with TRBJ2-1, with D possibly called TRBD1 or TRBD2 (5 bases each). The germline V gene has CDR1 SGHTA and CDR2 FQGNSA. The CDR3 is 15 residues long. Between the trimmed V and J ends, which lost 1 base and 2 bases, there was a span of 9 bases. The CDR3 reads CASSLDGAAYNEQFF. The CDR3 DNA is TGTGCCAGCAGCTTAGACGGGGCGGCCTACAATGAGCAGTTCTTC.

The chain is built from TRBV3-1 and TRBJ1-6; D is uncertain. V dropped 0 bases and J dropped 8 bases, with 2 bases sitting between them. This CDR3 contains 12 residues. CDR1 LGHDT and CDR2 YNNKEL come from the germline V gene (reference sequence). The CDR3 is CASSQDDSPLHF. CDR3 in DNA: TGTGCCAGCAGCCAAGACGATTCACCCCTCCACTTT.

The genes are TRBV20-1 and TRBJ2-7; perhaps TRBD2 as D (5 bases). This CDR3 has 14 amino acids. Trimming cost V 3 bases and J 1 base, with 13 bases left between them. Looked up from germline, CDR1 is DFQATT and CDR2 is SNEGSKA (reference sequence). The CDR3 DNA reads TGCAGTGCTAGTCCGGACTGGCGGTCCTACGAGCAGTACTTC. Its protein product is CSASPDWRSYEQYF.

There are a few counts of this clonotype. The genes are TRBV2 and TRBJ2-1; 9 nucleotides line up with TRBD2. The CDR3 sequence is 14 residues long. J lost 6 bases, V lost 9 bases, and 9 bases had no gene match. Germline CDR1 SNHLY, CDR2 FYNNEI. CDR3 sequence: CARETGLAGNEQFF. In DNA form, the CDR3 reads TGTGCCAGAGAGACGGGACTAGCAGGCAATGAGCAGTTCTTC.

This chain links TRBV13 with TRBJ2-7; weak D call: TRBD2 (6 bases). The V end lost 4 bases, the J end lost 0 bases, and 13 bases lay between the germline ends. There are 15 residues in the CDR3. Germline V gene lookup returns CDR1 PRHDT and CDR2 FYEKMQ (reference sequence). The CDR3 region is CASSSTGTRSYEQYF. CDR3 sequence (DNA): TGTGCCAGCAGCTCAACCGGGACTCGCTCCTACGAGCAGTACTTC.

In its sample, this clonotype was seen a few times. This chain links TRBV11-2 with TRBJ2-5; 10 bases line up with TRBD2. Judging by the DNA end, TRBJ2-1 fits better; the J call may be wrong. Looked up from germline, CDR1 is SGHAT and CDR2 is FQNNGV. The CDR3 extends over 17 amino acids. CDR3: CASSLVASGGEYNEQFF. The DNA for the CDR3 is TGTGCCAGCAGCTTAGTGGCTAGCGGGGGTGAATACAATGAGCAGTTCTTC.

V usage is TRBV5-5 and J usage is TRBJ2-5, with 7 nucleotides matching TRBD2. With V trimmed by 4 bases and J by 3 bases, 12 bases remained unmatched. The CDR3 is 16 residues long. Germline V gene lookup returns CDR1 SGHKS and CDR2 YYEKEE (reference sequence). The CDR3 DNA sequence: TGTGCCAGCAGCAATCGACTAGCCCTAGAAGAAGAGACCCAGTACTTC. This encodes CASSNRLALEEETQYF.

This clonotype was seen a few times. This chain joins TRBV20-1 and TRBJ1-2; D possibly corresponds to TRBD1 (6 bases). Germline CDR1 is DFQATT and CDR2 is SNEGSKA (reference sequence). Trimming stripped 4 bases from V and 2 bases from J, with 14 bases between. The CDR3 has 14 residues. Here the CDR3 DNA reads TGCAGTGCTACGGGGGTTGACAGGAACTATGGCTACACCTTC. This gives the protein CSATGVDRNYGYTF.

The chain combines TRBV7-2 with TRBJ2-3; D is possibly TRBD1 (5 bases). CDR3 size: 16 residues. The ends were cut back, 4 bases at V and 5 bases at J, with 19 bases in the middle. CDR1 is SGHTA and CDR2 is FQGNSA in the germline V gene. The CDR3: CASSSTVAGIVDTQYF. CDR3 bases: TGTGCCAGCAGCTCGACAGTGGCAGGGATTGTAGATACGCAGTATTTT.

This chain connects TRBV5-1 to TRBJ2-7, with TRBD2 matching 7 bases. The CDR3 has 15 amino acids. Germline loops: CDR1 SGHRS, CDR2 YFSETQ. Trimming took 5 bases from V and 2 from J; bases not matched to a gene: 10. CDR3 sequence reads: CASRRAGASPYEQYF. The CDR3 DNA follows: TGCGCCAGCAGAAGGGCGGGAGCGAGCCCCTACGAGCAGTACTTC. The full variable domain, its missing parts supplied by reference TRBV5-1 and TRBJ2-7, is KAGVTQTPRYLIKTRGQQVTLSCSPISGHRSVSWYQQTPGQGLQFLFEYFSETQRNKGNFPGRFSGRQFSNSRSEMNVSTLELGDSALYLCASRRAGASPYEQYFGPGTRLTVT.

This clonotype has more than one count but fewer than ten. The chain uses TRBV10-3 and TRBJ1-2; perhaps TRBD1 as D (6 bases). This CDR3 region has 15 residues. Trimming removed 4 bases at V and 4 bases at J, with 16 bases between. Germline V gives CDR1 ENHRY, CDR2 SYGVKD. In DNA form, the CDR3 reads TGTGCCATCAGTGGACTGGACAGACCCAGCTATGGCTACACCTTC. Translating it yields CAISGLDRPSYGYTF.

CDR3 nucleotides: TGCAGTGCTAGGGGGCTCCTCTTCACAGATACGCAGTATTTT. Translated: CSARGLLFTDTQYF. J is TRBJ2-3 and V is TRBV20-1; maybe TRBD1 (5 bases). CDR1 and CDR2 from the germline V gene are DFQATT and SNEGSKA (reference sequence). The CDR3 has 14 residues. V lost 3 bases, J lost 2 bases, and 12 bases lay in between.